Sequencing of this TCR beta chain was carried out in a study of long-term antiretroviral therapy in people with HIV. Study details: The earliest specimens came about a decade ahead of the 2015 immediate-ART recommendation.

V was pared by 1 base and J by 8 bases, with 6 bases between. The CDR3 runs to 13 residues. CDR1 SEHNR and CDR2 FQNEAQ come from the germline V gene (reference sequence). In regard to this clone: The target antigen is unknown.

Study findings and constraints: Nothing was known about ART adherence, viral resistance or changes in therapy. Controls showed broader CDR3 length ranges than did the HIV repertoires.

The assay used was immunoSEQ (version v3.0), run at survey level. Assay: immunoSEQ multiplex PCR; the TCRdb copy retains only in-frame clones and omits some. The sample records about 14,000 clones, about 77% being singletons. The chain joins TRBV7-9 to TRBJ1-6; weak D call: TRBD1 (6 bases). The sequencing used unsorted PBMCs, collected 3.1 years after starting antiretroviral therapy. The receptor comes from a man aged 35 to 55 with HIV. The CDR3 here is CASSLEGDSPLHF. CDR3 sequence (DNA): TGTGCCAGCAGCTTAGAGGGGGATTCACCCCTCCACTTT.